The rows below give T cell receptor beta chains drawn from one sample of a study of cytomegalovirus exposure and HLA in healthy donors. The method was immunoSEQ multiplex PCR; TCRdb's version includes in-frame clones alone and lacks a portion of them. The sample lists some 70,000 clones, roughly 70% seen once, with roughly 15% in the top ten. The material sequenced was PBMCs. These receptors all stem from a male donor in good health and CMV-seropositive. Each CDR3 is given with its conserved first and last residue. Fields, in order: clone size, D gene, V gene, J gene, CDR3 protein, CDR3 DNA. D genes are given only for firm matches. The size of a clone is reported for some rows only, either as once, few or many, or as a class for expanded clones.

-,-,TRBV28,TRBJ1-2,CASSLLDGLEGYTF,TGTGCCAGCAGTTTGCTCGACGGACTGGAGGGCTACACCTTC
-,TRBD1,TRBV19,TRBJ1-1,CASSSDRANTEAFF,TGTGCCAGTAGTAGCGACAGGGCGAACACTGAAGCTTTCTTT
few,TRBD1,TRBV6-5,TRBJ1-2,CASSRTGGFNYGYTF,TGTGCCAGCAGTCGTACAGGGGGCTTTAACTATGGCTACACCTTC
few,-,TRBV30,TRBJ2-7,CAWIAPATYEQYF,TGTGCCTGGATAGCGCCAGCAACCTACGAGCAGTACTTC
-,-,TRBV14,TRBJ2-7,CASSQGASYEQYF,TGTGCCAGCAGCCAAGGGGCCTCCTACGAGCAGTACTTC
few,TRBD2,TRBV6-5,TRBJ2-7,CASSYGRGAYEQYF,TGTGCCAGCAGTTACGGGCGGGGGGCCTACGAGCAGTACTTC
-,-,TRBV6-6,TRBJ1-6,CASRYRDNNSPLHF,TGTGCCAGCAGGTACCGGGACAACAATTCACCCCTCCACTTT
-,-,TRBV6-1,TRBJ1-4,CASARNRADNEKLFF,TGTGCCAGCGCAAGAAACAGGGCGGATAATGAAAAACTGTTTTTT
once,TRBD2,TRBV4-3,TRBJ2-7,CASSHRRLAGTYEQYF,TGCGCCAGCAGCCACCGCAGACTAGCGGGGACCTACGAGCAGTACTTC
few,-,TRBV30,TRBJ2-3,CAWSVFGQDTQYF,TGTGCCTGGAGTGTATTTGGTCAGGATACGCAGTATTTT
-,-,TRBV14,TRBJ1-1,CASSQFTGLGTEAFF,TGTGCCAGCAGCCAATTCACGGGGTTGGGCACTGAAGCTTTCTTT
-,TRBD2,TRBV18,TRBJ2-3,CASSPGGTSGPEADTQYF,TGTGCCAGCTCACCAGGGGGGACTAGCGGGCCAGAAGCAGATACGCAGTATTTT
-,-,TRBV1,TRBJ2-7,CTSSQDGRPTTYEQYF,TGCACCAGCAGCCAAGATGGGAGACCTACAACCTACGAGCAGTACTTC
-,TRBD1,TRBV5-5,TRBJ1-1,CASSLERTGRTEAFF,TGTGCCAGCAGCTTGGAAAGGACAGGGCGCACTGAAGCTTTCTTT
-,-,TRBV6-5,TRBJ1-1,CASSLSLNTEAFF,TGTGCCAGCAGTTTGAGTTTGAACACTGAAGCTTTCTTT
-,-,TRBV7-6,TRBJ2-3,CASSLGASTDTQYF,TGTGCCAGCAGCTTAGGGGCTAGCACAGATACGCAGTATTTT
-,TRBD1,TRBV6-1,TRBJ2-7,CASSPGTGRDEQYF,TGTGCCAGCAGTCCCGGGACAGGCCGGGACGAGCAGTACTTC
-,-,TRBV5-1,TRBJ1-2,CASSSLGGNYGYTF,TGCGCCAGCAGCTCGCTGGGGGGAAACTATGGCTACACCTTC